This T cell receptor beta chain appears in the sequencing data of a study of blood T cell repertoires in COVID-19. Study at large: The United States, Italy and Spain were the sources of the acute and convalescent COVID-19 samples. PBMCs, B-cell-depleted T cells, or T cells were the source of the cDNA or gDNA that made up the material.

Per the study methods: From reference gene primer amplification, estimates of nucleated cell counts were derived. TCRdb's copy holds only in-frame clones and misses some; the assay was immunoSEQ multiplex PCR. For V, J and clone size, that table is used; D and trimming come from the DNA. In the table there are about 280,000 clones, approximately 86% of which are singletons. The germline gives CDR1 MNHEY, CDR2 SMNVEV (reference sequence). V gave up 2 bases and J gave up 3 bases, with 7 bases separating them. The CDR3 contains 13 residues. This receptor was taken from a man in his late teens or twenties with active or convalescent COVID-19. This chain uses TRBV27 with TRBJ1-2; the D is unclear. Sequenced material: peripheral blood. As DNA, the CDR3 is TGTGCCAGCAGTTTAAACGCAGACTATGGCTACACCTTC. Protein product: CASSLNADYGYTF.